This T cell receptor beta chain was observed in a study of CD8 T cells in ankylosing spondylitis (TCRdb year 2017). At the level of the whole study: The study set out to find disease-linked TCR variants by profiling T cell receptor beta repertoires in ankylosing spondylitis patients and healthy donors. The whole study cohort included about a hundred healthy donors and over 20 ankylosing spondylitis patients. Peripheral blood was sampled, and synovial fluid was also collected from ankylosing spondylitis patients. Findings and caveats that apply to the study as a whole: The disease-linked clones had a CD8+ phenotype and were found at relatively low frequencies in peripheral blood. A TCR beta motif made up of under ten highly homologous amino acid variants appeared to be characteristic of blood from ankylosing spondylitis patients. The disease-linked clones were reported as significantly enriched in matched synovial fluid samples from ankylosing spondylitis patients. Some of the motif variants had been reported before in the synovial fluid and blood of reactive arthritis patients, a finding that suggests common disease-initiation mechanisms.

The instrument was an Illumina HiSeq 2500. Quantitative 5'-RACE with molecular barcodes was used to prepare TCR beta libraries. Concerning the study's data processing: A new computational method based on a probabilistic model of VDJ rearrangement was used to identify disease-linked TCR variants. TCRdb trimmed public reads at Q25 via fastp, called clones via MiXCR and kept in-frame beta chains. Each entry is one CDR3 protein sequence, shown with its most common DNA and genes. V and J calls and clone size were set by TCRdb, not the authors. The sample has roughly 440,000 distinct CDR3 sequences on record, 17% of them singletons. The ten biggest clones cover approximately 0.93% of the sample. As encoded in the germline V gene, CDR1 is SGHRS while CDR2 is YFSETQ. Spanning cysteine to phenylalanine, the CDR3 consists of 14 amino acids. Only CDR3 DNA is held: 42 bases, read in frame from base 1. The V and J ends are trimmed by 0 bases and 4 bases, leaving 10 bases between them.

This clonotype has more than one count but fewer than ten. No antigen is known for it. Base qualities are not at hand, and no much larger clone is one base apart. The sample taken for sequencing was blood, either unsorted or a sorted T cell fraction (not recorded which). The clonotype comes from a male donor with ankylosing spondylitis. Recombination connected TRBV5-1 to TRBJ1-1; no D gene call is confident. DNA sequence: TGCGCCAGCAGCTTGGGGGTAGGCCTCACTGAAGCTTTCTTT. Protein translation: CASSLGVGLTEAFF.